This T cell receptor beta chain appears in the sequencing data of a study of technical replicates of blood from a few donors. CDR1 is SQVTM, CDR2 ANQGSEA, per germline. J lost 10 bases, V lost 1 base, and 6 bases had no gene match. This CDR3 region has 13 residues. TCRdb's copy holds only in-frame clones and misses some; the assay was immunoSEQ multiplex PCR. The sample includes tens of thousands of clones, approximately 94% seen only once; the top ten take 0.38%. The chain couples TRBV29-1 to TRBJ1-4, with 7 bases fitting TRBD1. This TCR was recovered from a human donor in good health. Sequencing was carried out using T cells isolated from PBMCs. The CDR3 coding sequence is TGCAGCGTTGAAGTTGGCCAGGGGGGAAAACTGTTTTTT. It yields the protein CSVEVGQGGKLFF.